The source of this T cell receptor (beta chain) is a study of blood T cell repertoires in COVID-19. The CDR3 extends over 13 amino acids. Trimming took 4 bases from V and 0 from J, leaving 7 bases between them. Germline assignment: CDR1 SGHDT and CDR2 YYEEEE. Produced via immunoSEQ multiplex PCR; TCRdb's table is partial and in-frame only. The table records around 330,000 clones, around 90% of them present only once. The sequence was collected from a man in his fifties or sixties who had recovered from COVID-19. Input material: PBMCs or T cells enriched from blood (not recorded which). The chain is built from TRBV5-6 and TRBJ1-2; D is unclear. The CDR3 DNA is TGTGCCAGCAGCCGGGATCCTAACTATGGCTACACCTTC. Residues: CASSRDPNYGYTF.